This TCR beta chain was observed in a study of memory CD4+ T cells and cytomegalovirus serostatus. Trimming cost V 6 bases and J 3 bases; bases outside gene matches: 11. The CDR3 has 15 amino acids. Germline V gene data show CDR1 as SEHNR and CDR2 as FQNEAQ (reference sequence). TCRdb keeps only in-frame clones here, not all; method: immunoSEQ multiplex PCR. The sample yields tens of thousands of clones, more than 75% seen once. Single viable CD3+CD4+CD8-CD45RO+ cells were sorted as the memory CD4+ T cells. The rearrangement uses TRBV7-9 and TRBJ2-7; TRBD2 aligns across 7 bases. The TCR comes from an adult in good health and CMV-seronegative. Specimen: memory CD4+ T cells from blood. DNA for the CDR3: TGTGCCAGCAGTCATAGACTAGCAGCCTACTACGAGCAGTACTTC. It yields the protein CASSHRLAAYYEQYF.